These T cell receptor beta chains were read from a single sample in a study of blood T cell repertoires in COVID-19. Data came from immunoSEQ multiplex PCR; TCRdb stores just in-frame clones and leaves some out. This sample has approximately 300,000 clones; about 86% occur once, and the top ten carry 15% to 18%. Sequencing was performed on peripheral blood. These receptors were collected from a person between 65 and 79 years old with COVID-19, enrolled during active disease. Each CDR3 is given with its conserved first and last residue. A clone size is listed for some rows: how often the clone was seen (once, few, many), or a class if it is expanded.

V	size	J	CDR3
TRBV28	-	TRBJ1-5	CASSLSWFGNQPQHF
TRBV28	once	TRBJ2-7	CASSNRVPYEQYF
TRBV9	-	TRBJ1-6	CASSVRQANSPLHF
TRBV6-4	-	TRBJ2-5	CASSANQETQYF
TRBV7-3	-	TRBJ1-2	CASSLTGDRGLAVGYTF
TRBV2	-	TRBJ1-5	CASTSQEPPYSNQPQHF
TRBV21-1	-	TRBJ1-1	CASSKGERNTEAFF
TRBV19	-	TRBJ2-3	CASSIRPLGSTDTQYF
TRBV28	-	TRBJ1-2	CASTYTGTLTYTF
TRBV30	-	TRBJ1-1	CAWDGGRNTEAFF
TRBV28	-	TRBJ2-7	CASSTHRQGLEQYF
TRBV2	-	TRBJ2-7	CASKGAWPSYEQYF
TRBV7-9	-	TRBJ1-4	CASSLVGHRDLFF
TRBV5-1	-	TRBJ1-2	CASSYRGTDYGYTF
TRBV30	-	TRBJ2-2	CAWAGDSGELFF
TRBV5-1	-	TRBJ2-3	CASSLFFPSGGGDKTQYF
TRBV4-2	-	TRBJ2-2	CASSNIPGTSGYTGELFF
TRBV4-1	-	TRBJ1-2	CASSQPTGVGYTF
TRBV3-1/TRBV3-2	-	TRBJ1-2	CASSQDAAAARVSGYTF
TRBV7-9	-	TRBJ2-1	CASSLGSGSGYEQFF
TRBV13	-	TRBJ2-7	CASSSDIRAGNEQYF
TRBV7-6	few	TRBJ2-7	CASSLWRGGAYEQYF
TRBV19	-	TRBJ2-3	CASSLLAGPPGGDTQYF
TRBV29-1	-	TRBJ1-2	CSVELMYGYTF
TRBV9	-	TRBJ1-2	CASSHSGQGSNYGYTF
TRBV4-3	-	TRBJ1-1	CASSQLRTDNTEAFF
TRBV4-1	-	TRBJ2-3	CASSQDLGGYTDTQYF
TRBV5-1	-	TRBJ2-7	CASSLAGSSHEQYF
TRBV11-2	-	TRBJ1-6	CASRTSTASPLHF
TRBV5-4	-	TRBJ1-4	CASSSQTGAAREKLFF
TRBV5-5	-	TRBJ2-5	CASSQGTSGGRPRETQYF
TRBV19	few	TRBJ1-5	CASSSEQGNRYQPQHF
TRBV2	-	TRBJ2-3	CASSRGTSGYTQYF
TRBV7-2	-	TRBJ1-4	CASSPRTGTYEKLFF
TRBV24-1	once	TRBJ2-4	CATSDPGQGTKNIQYF
TRBV19	-	TRBJ2-1	CASSPGGASYNEQFF
TRBV7-9	few	TRBJ1-2	CASSLAQGDRGYTF
TRBV2	-	TRBJ2-1	CASSDRRVSNEQFF
TRBV7-2	-	TRBJ1-5	CASSFQGATGQPQHF
TRBV28	-	TRBJ1-2	CASRQSGQAKGSYTF
TRBV19	-	TRBJ2-7	CASSIAGGPPGEQYF
TRBV19	once	TRBJ1-4	CASSKTGGGEKLFF
TRBV7-2	once	TRBJ1-4	CASSSRPGEKLFF
TRBV24-1	-	TRBJ2-3	CATSDLTPKAGLSTDTQYF
TRBV28	-	TRBJ1-3	CASSFRFPGNTIYF
TRBV19	few	TRBJ2-7	CASSPNRGRGYEQYF
TRBV12-3/TRBV12-4	-	TRBJ2-3	CASTFVGADTQYF
TRBV5-1	-	TRBJ2-1	CASSRQTGGSYNEQFF
TRBV6-2/TRBV6-3	-	TRBJ2-5	CASSYGHGSKETQYF
TRBV7-3	-	TRBJ2-5	CASSALAGGWETQYF
TRBV6-1	-	TRBJ2-5	CASSAYSGGAAEETQYF
TRBV29-1	once	TRBJ2-3	CSVYRRSGTDTQYF
TRBV19	-	TRBJ2-6	CASSIGIRSGANVLTF
TRBV30	-	TRBJ2-2	CAWSVRGGTGELFF
TRBV7-2	once	TRBJ1-1	CASSVLLGQENTEAFF
TRBV28	few	TRBJ2-7	CASSPPSGRTYEQYF
TRBV6-5	-	TRBJ1-3	CASSTDRVGNTIYF
TRBV5-1	-	TRBJ1-6	CASSLVVGSPLHF
TRBV7-9	-	TRBJ1-1	CASSLGQGNTEAFF
TRBV19	once	TRBJ2-1	CASSIVGRGGRNYEQFF